A selection of T cell receptor beta chains follows, all from one sample in a study of cytomegalovirus exposure and HLA in healthy donors. Data came from immunoSEQ multiplex PCR; TCRdb stores just in-frame clones and leaves some out. Found here are around 100,000 clones, around 80% of them singletons; the top ten hold less than 1.5%. The specimen sequenced was PBMCs. These receptor sequences come from a woman between 18 and 30 years old in good health and CMV-seronegative. Each CDR3 is given with its conserved first and last residue. A D gene is named only where the DNA matches it firmly. Clone size is stated in some rows and not others, as once, few, many or a class when expanded.

j_gene,abundance,d_gene,v_gene,CDR3aa,CDR3nt
TRBJ2-1,-,-,TRBV6-5,CASSYSSVWDEQFF,TGTGCCAGCAGTTACTCGAGCGTCTGGGATGAGCAGTTCTTC
TRBJ1-6,few,-,TRBV4-3,CASSQGAGENSPLHF,TGCGCCAGCAGCCAAGGGGCAGGGGAAAATTCACCCCTCCACTTT
TRBJ2-1,-,-,TRBV2,CASRGLTSYNEQFF,TGTGCCAGCAGGGGACTCACCTCCTACAATGAGCAGTTCTTC
TRBJ2-1,-,-,TRBV11-1,CASSLATYNEQFF,TGTGCCAGCAGCTTAGCCACTTACAATGAGCAGTTCTTC
TRBJ2-5,-,-,TRBV4-1,CASSQESAQSTDQETQYF,TGCGCCAGCAGCCAAGAATCCGCTCAAAGCACCGACCAAGAGACCCAGTACTTC
TRBJ2-3,-,TRBD2,TRBV19,CASSTPGLAVDTQYF,TGTGCCAGTAGTACCCCGGGACTAGCGGTAGATACGCAGTATTTT
TRBJ2-1,-,-,TRBV30,CAWTRGYPNEQFF,TGTGCCTGGACTCGCGGGTACCCCAATGAGCAGTTCTTC
TRBJ2-5,-,TRBD1,TRBV6-1,CASSEATGGSETQYF,TGTGCCAGCAGTGAAGCGACAGGGGGCAGCGAGACCCAGTACTTC
TRBJ2-2,-,TRBD2,TRBV5-4,CASSYGGITGELFF,TGTGCCAGCAGCTACGGGGGGATAACCGGGGAGCTGTTTTTT
TRBJ2-1,once,TRBD2,TRBV7-2,CASSYGLAGGGYEQFF,TGTGCCAGCAGCTACGGACTAGCGGGAGGTGGGTATGAGCAGTTCTTC
TRBJ1-1,few,-,TRBV4-3,CASSQVLSVASEAFF,TGCGCCAGCAGCCAAGTTCTCTCAGTTGCTTCTGAAGCTTTCTTT
TRBJ2-3,-,TRBD2,TRBV7-9,CSSSLTRTSGGDTQYF,TGTTCCAGCAGCTTAACCAGGACTAGCGGTGGAGATACGCAGTATTTT
TRBJ2-1,-,TRBD2,TRBV7-2,CATRLAGGMNEQFF,TGTGCCACCCGACTAGCGGGAGGTATGAATGAGCAGTTCTTC
TRBJ1-5,-,-,TRBV21-1,CASSKADQVSYLHSNQPQHF,TGTGCCAGCAGCAAAGCGGATCAGGTAAGCTACCTTCATAGTAATCAGCCCCAGCATTTT
TRBJ2-3,-,TRBD2,TRBV29-1,CSVGETSGSTDTQYF,TGCAGCGTTGGAGAGACTAGCGGGAGCACAGATACGCAGTATTTT
TRBJ2-7,-,TRBD2,TRBV5-4,CASSNRREGQYF,TGTGCCAGCAGCAACCGGAGGGAGGGGCAGTACTTC
TRBJ2-2,-,-,TRBV6-5,CASGGSGWNSEELFF,TGTGCCAGCGGCGGAAGTGGGTGGAATAGCGAGGAGCTGTTTTTT
TRBJ2-7,-,TRBD1,TRBV30,CAWSTRGRDEQYF,TGTGCCTGGAGCACGAGGGGGCGAGACGAGCAGTACTTC